The 27 T cell receptor beta chains reported below all come from one sample, sequenced in a study of CD8 T cells in Susac syndrome. Roughly 0.5 to 1 ug RNA was reverse transcribed with random hexamers. TCRdb re-called the immunoSEQ multiplex PCR reads through MiXCR, storing one row per CDR3 protein. The sample has about 130,000 distinct CDR3 sequences; approximately 96% are singletons. Sequenced: CD4+ T cells from PBMCs. These receptors all come from a human donor in good health.

The J gene is TRBJ2-1, the V gene TRBV20-1; 7 positions agree with TRBD2. From germline, CDR1 is DFQATT and CDR2 SNEGSKA (reference sequence). The ends lost 5 bases at V and 4 bases at J; junction bases unmatched: 8. The CDR3 runs 14 residues. The CDR3 is CSAGGSSGYNEQFF. In DNA, the CDR3 is TGCAGTGCTGGGGGGTCTAGCGGATACAATGAGCAGTTCTTC.

The chain carries TRBV4-3 and TRBJ2-3; no clear D gene. CDR1 and CDR2 (germline): LGHNA, YSLEER. The CDR3 is made up of 16 amino acids. The V gene lost 0 bases and the J gene lost 0 bases, with 10 bases spanning the gap. Written as DNA, the CDR3 is TGCGCCAGCAGCCAAGACACTCCGGAAAGCACAGATACGCAGTATTTT. Translating gives CASSQDTPESTDTQYF.

The chain combines TRBV7-6 with TRBJ2-1; D is possibly TRBD2 (5 bases). The germline V gene encodes CDR1 SGHVS and CDR2 FNYEAQ. Trimming removed 5 bases from V and 4 bases from J, with 21 bases in between. CDR3 size: 17 residues. The CDR3 coding sequence is TGTGCCAGCAGCGTATACCAGGAGGCCTTCATTTACAATGAGCAGTTCTTC. This encodes CASSVYQEAFIYNEQFF.

The chain recombines TRBV27 with TRBJ1-5; D gene ambiguous. CDR1 and CDR2 (germline): MNHEY, SMNVEV (reference sequence). The CDR3 is 13 amino acids. Trimming removed 0 bases from V and 6 bases from J, with 6 bases in between. The CDR3 DNA sequence: TGTGCCAGCAGTTTATCGAACGGTCAGCCCCAGCATTTT. This translates into CASSLSNGQPQHF.

The chain uses TRBV6-2 or TRBV6-3 and TRBJ2-3, with 14 nucleotides matching TRBD2. This CDR3 is 20 amino acids long. Trimming removed 6 bases from V and 2 bases from J; junction bases left unmatched: 16. Germline-derived CDR1 and CDR2 are MNHEY and SVGEGT. The CDR3 DNA reads as TGTGCCAGCAGAAAGACTAGCGGGAGGGCCGGAGGATCGATCACAGATACGCAGTATTTT. It codes for CASRKTSGRAGGSITDTQYF.

This chain joins TRBV6-1 and TRBJ1-5; D gene ambiguous. The germline V and J ends were trimmed by 3 bases and 4 bases, with 7 bases remaining between them. Germline values: CDR1 MNHNS, CDR2 SASEGT. The CDR3 extends over 13 amino acids. CDR3 amino acids: CASSDPGNQPQHF. The CDR3 nucleotides read TGTGCCAGCAGTGATCCCGGGAATCAGCCCCAGCATTTT.

J is TRBJ1-1 and V is TRBV2; 10 nucleotides line up with TRBD1. CDR1 SNHLY and CDR2 FYNNEI come from the germline V gene. The CDR3 has 15 amino acids. V was pared by 3 bases and J by 4 bases, with 5 bases of the junction left unmatched. The CDR3 bases are TGTGCCAGCAGTGAGGACAGGGGGGTTATCACTGAAGCTTTCTTT. Translating gives CASSEDRGVITEAFF. Full variable domain (remainder filled in from reference TRBV2 and TRBJ1-1): EPEVTQTPSHQVTQMGQEVILRCVPISNHLYFYWYRQILGQKVEFLVSFYNNEISEKSEIFDDQFSVERPDGSNFTLKIRSTKLEDSAMYFCASSEDRGVITEAFFGQGTRLTVV.

The rearrangement links TRBV20-1 to TRBJ2-1, with D perhaps being TRBD1 or TRBD2 (5 bases each). V was clipped by 5 bases and J by 5 bases, with 10 bases between them. Germline V CDR1 and CDR2: DFQATT, SNEGSKA (reference sequence). This CDR3 spans 12 amino acids. This CDR3 is CSALGPNNEQFF. In DNA, the CDR3 is TGCAGTGCTCTGGGACCAAACAATGAGCAGTTCTTC.

The chain recombines TRBV29-1 with TRBJ2-5; the D gene is possibly TRBD1 (5 bases). Germline V gene sequence: CDR1 SQVTM, CDR2 ANQGSEA. The CDR3 spans 12 residues. Trimming took off 3 bases at V and 5 bases at J, with 10 bases between the two ends. Here the CDR3 reads CSVDQGRETQYF. In DNA, the CDR3 is TGCAGCGTTGACCAGGGCAGGGAGACCCAGTACTTC.

The chain carries TRBV5-1 and TRBJ2-2; 7 bases fit TRBD1. V shed 6 bases and J 0 bases; nucleotides not matched to a gene: 11. Germline V gene lookup returns CDR1 SGHRS and CDR2 YFSETQ. This CDR3 spans 17 amino acids. The CDR3: CASNPTVGGPNTGELFF. Written as DNA, the CDR3 is TGCGCCAGCAACCCGACCGTAGGGGGCCCGAACACCGGGGAGCTGTTTTTT. The complete variable domain, with remaining parts taken from reference TRBV5-1 and TRBJ2-2, reads KAGVTQTPRYLIKTRGQQVTLSCSPISGHRSVSWYQQTPGQGLQFLFEYFSETQRNKGNFPGRFSGRQFSNSRSEMNVSTLELGDSALYLCASNPTVGGPNTGELFFGEGSRLTVL.

About this clonotype itself: It is unclear where the CDR3 begins or ends on the DNA, so no DNA is shown, and the CDR3 is as TCRdb lists it. The chain is built from TRBV7-2 and TRBJ1-5; the DNA was not compared with TRBD1, the D call given in the table. Termini included, the CDR3 measures 16 amino acids. CDR1 is SGHTA, CDR2 FQGNSA, per germline. The CDR3 spells CASSTSGGGSNQPQHF.

The chain has TRBV7-2 and TRBJ2-7; D is unclear. Trimming pared 5 bases from V and 1 base from J, leaving 12 bases between. The CDR3 length is 14 residues. CDR1 is SGHTA, CDR2 FQGNSA, per germline. Written as DNA, the CDR3 is TGTGCCAGCAGCCTGACGTCCACTTCCTACGAGCAGTACTTC. It encodes CASSLTSTSYEQYF.

As for this clonotype: This likely comes from a read error, as the CDR3 has no conserved phenylalanine or tryptophan at its end. The V call is TRBV5-1, the J call TRBJ2-7, with TRBD1 matching over 9 bases. Germline CDR1 is SGHRS and CDR2 is YFSETQ. CDR3 size: 16 residues. The J segment lost 0 bases and the V segment lost 1 base, leaving 5 bases of the junction unmatched. The CDR3 sequence: CASSLWGQGSSYEQYC. As DNA, the CDR3 is TGCGCCAGCAGCTTGTGGGGACAGGGTTCCTCCTACGAGCAGTACTGC.

The chain is built from TRBV7-8 and TRBJ2-2, with D possibly being TRBD2 (5 bases). The CDR3 length is 17 residues. Per germline, CDR1 SGHVS and CDR2 FQNEAQ. Trimming removed 5 bases from V and 1 base from J, with 17 bases in between. The CDR3 reads CASSTREGRMNTGELFF. The DNA for the CDR3 is TGTGCCAGCAGCACACGAGAGGGCAGAATGAACACCGGGGAGCTGTTTTTT.

V is TRBV18 and J is TRBJ1-1; no clear D gene. There are 16 residues in the CDR3. The V end was cut by 2 bases, the J end by 2 bases, with 15 bases between. CDR1 is KGHSH and CDR2 is LQKENI in the germline V gene. The CDR3 region is CASSPNNVGANTEAFF. DNA for the CDR3: TGTGCCAGCTCACCAAACAATGTGGGTGCTAACACTGAAGCTTTCTTT.

This clonotype was seen only a few times. In DNA, the CDR3 is TGTGCCAGCACCCATCTGAGAGAGACCCAGTACTTC. Translating gives CASTHLRETQYF. The chain couples TRBV3-1 to TRBJ2-5; D is unclear. The CDR3 consists of 12 residues. V lost 7 bases and J 4 bases, leaving 10 bases between the germline ends. Germline CDR1 LGHDT, CDR2 YNNKEL (reference sequence).

V usage is TRBV5-1 and J usage is TRBJ2-6; unclear D gene. V lost 1 base, J lost 0 bases, and 8 bases lay in between. In germline, CDR1 is SGHRS, CDR2 YFSETQ. The CDR3 has 16 amino acids. The CDR3 nucleotides are TGCGCCAGCAGCTTGAATTGGGCCTCTGGGGCCAACGTCCTGACTTTC. Protein product: CASSLNWASGANVLTF.

The chain recombines TRBV29-1 with TRBJ2-1, with 8 bases lining up with TRBD2. This CDR3 is 17 amino acids long. Trimming removed 2 bases from V and 7 bases from J; junction bases left unmatched: 16. CDR1 and CDR2 (germline): SQVTM, ANQGSEA. The CDR3 loop is CSVERTSLTLRGNEQFF. The CDR3 nucleotides read TGCAGCGTTGAAAGGACTAGCCTTACCTTAAGGGGGAATGAGCAGTTCTTC.

This chain uses TRBV7-2 with TRBJ1-1; D ambiguous. The CDR3 is made up of 10 amino acids. V was shortened by 5 bases and J by 11 bases, with 9 bases between the two germline ends. Germline V gene lookup returns CDR1 SGHTA and CDR2 FQGNSA. CDR3 amino acids: CASSRSRAFF. The CDR3 region has the DNA TGTGCCAGCAGCCGCTCGCGGGCTTTCTTT.

V and J are TRBV27 and TRBJ2-7; D gene uncertain. CDR1 and CDR2 (germline): MNHEY, SMNVEV (reference sequence). Trimming removed 8 bases from V and 2 bases from J, with 10 bases in between. CDR3 length: 12 amino acids. CDR3 region: CASRNLAYEQYF. CDR3 sequence (DNA): TGTGCCAGCCGCAACTTAGCCTACGAGCAGTACTTC.

The chain employs TRBV7-2 and TRBJ2-3; D possibly corresponds to TRBD1 (6 bases). V lost 5 bases, J lost 2 bases, and 17 bases lay in between. The length of the CDR3 is 16 residues. From germline, CDR1 is SGHTA and CDR2 FQGNSA. The CDR3 loop is CASSPGRDRLTDTQYF. The CDR3 nucleotides are TGTGCCAGCAGCCCCGGGCGAGACAGGCTCACAGATACGCAGTATTTT.

This chain links TRBV11-2 with TRBJ1-1; D gene uncertain. CDR3 size: 12 residues. Germline CDR1 and CDR2: SGHAT and FQNNGV. Trimming cost V 5 bases and J 7 bases, with 11 bases left between them. The chain's CDR3 is CASSPRRFEAFF. The CDR3 nucleotides are TGTGCCAGCAGCCCTAGACGGTTTGAAGCTTTCTTT.

This clonotype was seen just once. This chain uses TRBV7-9 with TRBJ1-5; D remains ambiguous. The ends were cut back, 0 bases at V and 5 bases at J, with 14 bases in the middle. In germline, CDR1 is SEHNR, CDR2 FQNEAQ (reference sequence). The CDR3 runs to 16 residues. The CDR3 region is CASSLAAAGVDQPQHF. CDR3 nucleotide sequence: TGTGCCAGCAGCTTAGCGGCGGCTGGGGTGGATCAGCCCCAGCATTTT.

V usage is TRBV6-1 and J usage is TRBJ2-5, with D perhaps matching TRBD1 or TRBD2 (5 bases each). The V end was cut by 10 bases, the J end by 1 base, with 13 bases between. CDR1 and CDR2 from the germline V gene are MNHNS and SASEGT. The CDR3 sequence is 13 residues long. This chain's CDR3 is CAIRGASQETQYF. CDR3 in DNA: TGTGCCATAAGAGGGGCTAGCCAAGAGACCCAGTACTTC.

DNA for the CDR3: TGTGCCACCAGTGATCCAGGGCGGGGGGAGGATACGCAGTATTTT. It codes for CATSDPGRGEDTQYF. The chain couples TRBV24-1 to TRBJ2-3; 8 bases agree with TRBD2. V shed 3 bases, J shed 6 bases, and the junction held 7 bases outside the gene matches. The CDR3 sequence is 15 residues long. Germline CDR1 and CDR2: KGHDR and SFDVKD.

The chain links TRBV4-1 to TRBJ1-1, with 7 nucleotides matching TRBD1. There are 18 residues in the CDR3. Trimming at V came to 1 base and at J to 0 bases, leaving 11 bases not matched to a gene. The germline gives CDR1 MGHRA, CDR2 YSYEKL. CDR3 residues: CASSQVKGGLIMNTEAFF. Here the CDR3 DNA reads TGCGCCAGCAGCCAAGTTAAAGGGGGCCTCATTATGAACACTGAAGCTTTCTTT.

This chain joins TRBV7-2 and TRBJ2-7, with 9 bases aligning to TRBD2. This CDR3 contains 15 residues. CDR1 and CDR2 from the germline V gene are SGHTA and FQGNSA. Trimming cost V 4 bases and J 2 bases; bases outside gene matches: 6. CDR3 region: CASSYIAGEAYEQYF. Here the CDR3 DNA reads TGTGCCAGCAGCTACATAGCGGGAGAGGCCTACGAGCAGTACTTC.